The entry that follows covers one T cell receptor (beta chain) sequence. Which antigen it targets is not known. There are no base qualities to consult, and no much larger clone falls within one base. The V end gives up 0 bases and the J end 6 bases, leaving 5 bases in the junction not matched to a gene. CDR1 LGHNA and CDR2 YSLEER were looked up in the germline V gene. The CDR3 contains 15 residues, cysteine and phenylalanine counted. The read is trimmed to its CDR3 DNA, 45 bases read in frame from base 1. These data originate in a study of cytomegalovirus exposure and HLA in healthy donors (dated 2017 in TCRdb). The study in broad terms: In an earlier analysis of approximately 640 of the donors, around 300 Gb of sequence data and 120 million or so unique TCR beta sequences from about 190 million T cells were reported. An early release covering 500 to 750 HLA-typed donors comprised roughly 300 gigabases of sequencing data and tens of millions of unique TCR sequences. The genetic ancestry cluster associated with self-reported Caucasian donors included 81% of the roughly 400 genotyped donors. The study aimed to test whether cataloging public T cell receptors could reveal signatures of past pathogen exposure. The study profiled the T cell repertoires of more than 500 subjects by immunosequencing and related them to cytomegalovirus serostatus. Besides the first cohort of about 730 subjects, a separate validation cohort made up of over a hundred different subjects was used. High-throughput TCR immunosequencing, statistical association of individual TCRs with disease status, and machine learning were combined to predict cytomegalovirus infection status. In a later analysis, previously published TCR beta repertoires from about 640 donors were re-analyzed and high-resolution HLA genotyping was added so that TCR occurrence patterns could be studied. Rather than using new phenotypic data, the later analysis identified candidate immune exposures from TCR beta sequences and from how often those sequences occurred across donors. In an earlier analysis of a few hundred of the donors, high-throughput TCR beta sequencing was used to judge whether each TCR beta V gene segment behaved as functional or pseudogenic. Donor age, sex, ethnicity and CMV serostatus were collected together with the repertoire data. A later genetic analysis used genome-wide SNP genotypes for about 60% of the roughly 700 donors, treating that subset as a discovery cohort. All discovery cohort repertoires had been generated on a single sequencing platform. Class I and class II HLA loci were covered by the typing at four-digit resolution. Typing coverage differed by locus: A, B, C, DRB1 and DQB1 were typed in roughly 620-630 donors, DQA1 in about 500, DPA1 in 600 to 610, and DPB1 in approximately 450. A handful of DR-DQ haplotypes were handled as single units for association and clustering because linkage in the cohort was strong. On average, roughly 200,000 unique TCR beta nucleotide sequences were sequenced per donor among 350 to 400 genotyped donors of the cohort, with around 19% of those sequences being non-productive.

General findings and caveats noted by the study authors: In a later analysis, several top co-occurrence clusters were reported to appear linked to parvovirus B19, influenza, CMV and Epstein-Barr virus. The authors suggested that the approach could potentially be generalized to other disease states and immunological phenotypes. A group of highly shared sequence variants was considered likely to be a technical artifact of the sequencing pipeline. The classifier was reported to diagnose cytomegalovirus status with high specificity and sensitivity in both the original cohort and the validation cohort. In a later analysis, some 18,000 TCR beta sequences were associated with specific HLA alleles at a false discovery rate of 0.05. A later analysis found that TCR association rates varied across HLA loci, with DRB1 alleles showing the most associated TCRs and HLA-C alleles the fewest. Assigning TCR associations to individual alleles was difficult when HLA alleles, especially DR and DQ, strongly co-occurred. A later genetic analysis associated a missense DCLRE1C variant with V-gene and J-gene trimming of TCR beta chains, and an independent cohort replicated the association. The earlier analysis of 587 of the donors excluded 15 to 20 rarely observed V segments, including chromosome 9 orphons, because counts were too low. While some public TCRs were present in many individuals, most TCR sequences turned up only very rarely across donors. In vitro tests confirmed that a few of the cytomegalovirus-associated TCR beta chains recognize cytomegalovirus antigens. Compared with the approximately 720-donor mean, donors in an Asian-associated ancestry cluster had fewer N-insertions in productive TCRs, according to a later genetic analysis. The cohort was sequenced for TCR beta chains only, and without alpha or paired-chain data the features that could be detected were limited. Because HLA typing was unavailable for some donors at each locus, only the typed subset was used in association tests. For the cohort, immune exposure information was limited to CMV serostatus. The 87-base-pair reads could not distinguish some IMGT-functional V segments, including TRBV6-2 and TRBV6-3, so those segments were excluded. The presence/absence analyses assumed that sequencing depth was roughly uniform across donors, and that assumption may not be true. In a later analysis, HLA-associated TCR beta chains were found to be more clonally expanded and to have lower generation probabilities than equally common non-associated chains. A further reported finding was that TCR beta sequences accurately predicted the HLA-A and HLA-B alleles for most subjects in the first cohort. Linkage disequilibrium might explain the correlated functional status among segregating V segments, but an unknown experimental factor could not be ruled out. The study listed 150 to 200 TCR beta chains as associated with cytomegalovirus. A later analysis found that most CMV-associated TCR beta chains appeared HLA-restricted, with HLA associations seemingly driven largely by CMV exposure. In an earlier analysis of about 600 of the donors, most TCR beta V segments appeared in productive rearrangements about 87% or about 30% of the time, broadly matching IMGT annotations.

The cohort was made up of hundreds of healthy bone marrow donors. Cohort members were all nominally healthy when sampled, although unrecorded immune exposures were likely present. The donor was CMV seropositive and belonged to the group of a few hundred seropositive cohort members. A peripheral blood sample was collected from each donor, and TCR beta sequencing was performed on peripheral blood mononuclear cells. The Qiagen DNeasy Blood Extraction Kit was used to extract genomic DNA from the blood cell samples. The method was the immunoSEQ multiplex PCR assay. The multiplex PCR relied on a mix of 60 forward primers for TCR Vbeta segments and 13 reverse primers for TCR Jbeta segments. A multiplex PCR assay on genomic DNA amplified the CDR3 region of rearranged TCR beta genes. Amplified TCR beta libraries were sequenced as 87-base-pair reads on the Illumina HiSeq System. On the study's bioinformatics: Across the roughly 700 repertoires, a later analysis counted tens of millions of unique TCR beta chains, around 11 million of which were shared by at least two donors. To remove PCR and sequencing errors, raw reads were error-corrected and collapsed into unique sequences using a nearest-neighbor algorithm that merged closely related sequences. CDR3 sequences were aligned to IMGT reference sequences to assign V, D and J gene segments. Each retained sequence needed at least a six-nucleotide match to both a V gene segment and a J gene segment. A rearrangement counted as productive if the CDR3 had no stop codons and remained in frame with V and J, and every other rearrangement counted as non-productive. Following IMGT convention, CDR3 was defined as the stretch from the second conserved V-encoded cysteine to the conserved J-encoded phenylalanine. Sequences without an unambiguous match to a single V gene segment were excluded from the earlier analysis of about 630 of the donors. In an earlier analysis of a few hundred of the donors, V segments were called functional above 56.7% productive rearrangements and were called segregating when the between-donor standard deviation exceeded 5%. A statistical classification framework was built to diagnose cytomegalovirus status from the catalog of TCR beta chain sequences. V and J gene assignment, in a later analysis, came from comparing TCR nucleotide sequences with IMGT/GENE-DB human TR gene sequences. A later analysis assigned CDR3 sequences and most-parsimonious VDJ recombination scenarios with the TCRdist pipeline. In a later analysis, each TCR beta chain was defined by its CDR3 amino acid sequence together with its V-gene family, and reads without a unique V-gene family were excluded. As a way to deal with suspected cross-contamination and a sequencing artifact, a later analysis dropped 450 to 600 nucleotide sequences that were highly shared and had low generation probability. For each public chain, a later analysis derived a clonal expansion index from normalized ranks of inferred template counts within each repertoire. In a later analysis, generation probabilities were computed with a VDJ recombination model fitted to out-of-frame rearrangements, and the resulting probabilities were checked against IGoR. Hypergeometric tests were used in a later analysis to score TCR-TCR, TCR-HLA and TCR-CMV co-occurrence, with a repertoire-size bias correction applied to the TCR pairs. In a later analysis, false discovery rates were estimated by permuting HLA or CMV assignments 20 times. A later analysis grouped co-occurring TCRs with DBSCAN, adding TCRdist sequence similarity when clustering within HLA-allele-positive subsets. Repertoires with fewer than 30,000 or more than 120,000 public chains, plus five repertoires with anomalous nucleotide sharing, were excluded from co-occurrence clustering. Sourced from immuneACCESS, this table was stored by TCRdb with only in-frame sequences that have V and J called. A share of the clones is absent; for the studies checked, an unresolved V gene accounts for under half, and the remainder has no known explanation. The V and J calls and the clone size are those of that table, but D and trimming were determined from the DNA. The sample data list roughly 130,000 clones, and roughly four fifths of these were observed just once. Together, the top ten hold roughly 12% of the sample.

The rearrangement combines TRBV4-3 with TRBJ2-7; TRBD2 agrees with 10 junctional bases. The sequenced sample was PBMCs. The receptor's source is a male donor in good health and CMV-seropositive. The CDR3 protein is CASSQDSSSGSEQYF. At the DNA level, the sequence is TGCGCCAGCAGCCAAGATTCGTCTAGCGGGAGCGAGCAGTACTTC.